The 30 T cell receptor beta chains presented below share a single source sample, sequenced in a study of shared clonotypes between healthy human individuals. Clones were sequenced by immunoSEQ multiplex PCR, and TCRdb holds only the in-frame ones, with some missing. The sample holds a few million clones; approximately 90% are singletons and the top ten take about 0.41%. The sample was naive CD4+ T cells from PBMCs. Subset denoted: CD45RA+ positively selected. The origin of the receptors is a man younger than 35 in good health. Some clones in this sample may be carry-over from other donors' samples.

The chain employs TRBV5-1 and TRBJ2-2; D is ambiguous. The germline V gene has CDR1 SGHRS and CDR2 YFSETQ. The CDR3 length is 14 residues. V lost 6 bases and J 0 bases, leaving 9 bases between the germline ends. In nucleotides, the CDR3 is TGCGCCAGCACCGACTTTACGAACACCGGGGAGCTGTTTTTT. As protein: CASTDFTNTGELFF.

Remarks on this clone: Other DNA sequences from this sample encode an identical CDR3 as well. The chain combines TRBV7-3 with TRBJ2-7, with D perhaps given as TRBD1 or TRBD2 (5 bases each). Germline-derived CDR1 and CDR2 are SGHTA and FQGTGA. The CDR3 contains 13 residues. Between the trimmed V and J ends, which lost 3 bases and 2 bases, there was a span of 8 bases. The CDR3 spells CASSLGRPYEQYF. CDR3 DNA: TGTGCCAGCAGCTTGGGACGCCCCTACGAGCAGTACTTC.

The chain uses TRBV15 and TRBJ1-1; 11 nucleotides line up with TRBD1. This CDR3 spans 16 amino acids. Germline values: CDR1 LNHNV, CDR2 YYDKDF (reference sequence). The ends lost 0 bases at V and 10 bases at J; junction bases unmatched: 10. The CDR3 loop reads CATSRDRGGQGDAAFF. In nucleotides, the CDR3 is TGTGCCACCAGCAGAGATCGAGGGGGACAGGGGGATGCAGCTTTCTTT.

A single count supports this clone. V usage is TRBV2 and J usage is TRBJ2-1; D not resolved. The CDR3 spans 16 residues. Deletions cut 2 bases from V and 2 bases from J, with 13 bases between. Germline V gives CDR1 SNHLY, CDR2 FYNNEI. CDR3 protein: CASSEFGGAAYNEQFF. In nucleotides, the CDR3 is TGTGCCAGCAGTGAATTTGGCGGTGCAGCCTACAATGAGCAGTTCTTC. The full variable domain, its missing parts supplied by reference TRBV2 and TRBJ2-1, is EPEVTQTPSHQVTQMGQEVILRCVPISNHLYFYWYRQILGQKVEFLVSFYNNEISEKSEIFDDQFSVERPDGSNFTLKIRSTKLEDSAMYFCASSEFGGAAYNEQFFGPGTRLTVL.

The chain is built from TRBV5-4 and TRBJ2-5, with 9 bases aligning to TRBD1. The germline V gene has CDR1 SGHNT and CDR2 YYREEE (reference sequence). The CDR3 runs to 15 residues. Trimming removed 0 bases from V and 5 bases from J; junction bases left unmatched: 5. CDR3 loop: CASSLEGQGGETQYF. The CDR3 DNA follows: TGTGCCAGCAGCTTGGAGGGACAGGGTGGGGAGACCCAGTACTTC.

This clone was found a few times. The CDR3 DNA reads as TGCGCCAGCAGCCAAACTCAGGGCGAAAAACTGTTTTTT. It codes for CASSQTQGEKLFF. The chain couples TRBV4-1 to TRBJ1-4; TRBD1 is a possible D gene (5 bases). V lost 2 bases, J lost 8 bases, and 9 bases lay in between. This CDR3 contains 13 residues. Germline V lookup: CDR1 MGHRA, CDR2 YSYEKL.

The chain carries TRBV7-9 and TRBJ2-7; 8 bases are shared with TRBD1. Trimming removed 3 bases from V and 12 bases from J; junction bases left unmatched: 10. The CDR3 runs to 13 residues. From germline, CDR1 is SEHNR and CDR2 FQNEAQ (reference sequence). The CDR3 DNA follows: TGTGCCAGCAGCTTCCCGGACAGGGCTTTTCTGTACTTC. This gives the protein CASSFPDRAFLYF. The whole variable domain, remainder taken from reference TRBV7-9 and TRBJ2-7, is DTGVSQNPRHKITKRGQNVTFRCDPISEHNRLYWYRQTLGQGPEFLTYFQNEAQLEKSRLLSDRFSAERPKGSFSTLEIQRTEQGDSAMYLCASSFPDRAFLYFGPGTRLTVT.

The V and J genes are TRBV5-1 and TRBJ2-7; D call uncertain. The CDR3 contains 14 residues. CDR1 is SGHRS, CDR2 YFSETQ, per germline. V lost 1 base and J lost 3, with 11 bases in between. The CDR3 spells CASSLFGSNYEQYF. The CDR3 DNA follows: TGCGCCAGCAGCTTGTTCGGGTCGAACTACGAGCAGTACTTC.

V and J are TRBV7-2 and TRBJ2-5, with 12 positions matching TRBD2. Germline values: CDR1 SGHTA, CDR2 FQGNSA. CDR3 size: 18 residues. The V segment lost 4 bases and the J segment 4 bases; nucleotides outside the gene matches: 13. This CDR3 reads CASSSGWASGRAGETQYF. In DNA, the CDR3 is TGTGCCAGCAGCTCGGGCTGGGCTAGCGGGAGGGCCGGAGAGACCCAGTACTTC.

The rearrangement joins TRBV30 to TRBJ2-3; TRBD2 matches at 9 bases. J gave up 1 base and V 3 bases, and 5 bases lay outside the gene matches. This CDR3 region has 15 residues. The V gene's germline CDR1 is GTSNPN and CDR2 SVGIG (reference sequence). The CDR3 sequence: CAWRKVAGGTDTQYF. The DNA of the CDR3 is TGTGCCTGGAGGAAAGTAGCGGGAGGCACAGATACGCAGTATTTT.

The gene calls are TRBV5-1 and TRBJ1-2; TRBD1 might be the D (5 bases). The CDR3 has 14 amino acids. The ends were cut back, 5 bases at V and 6 bases at J, with 17 bases in the middle. Per the germline V gene, CDR1 is SGHRS and CDR2 is YFSETQ. The CDR3 loop reads CASSPGETFHGYTF. The CDR3 DNA sequence: TGCGCCAGCAGTCCGGGGGAGACGTTCCATGGCTACACCTTC.

On this clone itself: This specimen includes other DNA sequences encoding the same CDR3. This rearrangement joins TRBV29-1 to TRBJ2-5, with 9 bases fitting TRBD1. CDR1 is SQVTM, CDR2 ANQGSEA, per germline. The CDR3 is 13 residues long. After removal of 6 bases from V and 2 bases from J, the junction contained 4 bases not matched to a gene. CDR3 sequence: CSVRQGGQETQYF. CDR3 DNA: TGCAGCGTCCGACAGGGGGGTCAAGAGACCCAGTACTTC.

The chain recombines TRBV5-1 with TRBJ2-5; perhaps TRBD1 as D (6 bases). V lost 1 base to trimming and J lost 2 bases, with 15 bases between them. The germline V gene encodes CDR1 SGHRS and CDR2 YFSETQ. This CDR3 contains 16 residues. This CDR3 reads CASSLFGGWEQETQYF. For the CDR3, the DNA is TGCGCCAGCAGCTTGTTTGGGGGCTGGGAACAAGAGACCCAGTACTTC.

The chain recombines TRBV10-3 with TRBJ2-2; the D is unclear. Per the germline V gene, CDR1 is ENHRY and CDR2 is SYGVKD. V shed 4 bases and J shed 2 bases, with 5 bases lying between them. This CDR3 is built from 13 residues. The CDR3 region has the DNA TGTGCCATCAGTGCCCTAAACACCGGGGAGCTGTTTTTT. As protein: CAISALNTGELFF.

This sequence joins TRBV10-3 and TRBJ2-2; D gene ambiguous. This CDR3 comprises 11 residues. Germline lookup yields CDR1 ENHRY and CDR2 SYGVKD. V lost 7 bases and J lost 7, with 7 bases in between. CDR3 DNA sequence: TGTGCCATCAATCGAGGCGGGGAGCTGTTTTTT. It yields the protein CAINRGGELFF.

The rearrangement links TRBV29-1 to TRBJ2-1; D is uncertain. The CDR3 spans 12 residues. The V end lost 4 bases, the J end lost 8 bases, and 12 bases lay between the germline ends. From germline, CDR1 is SQVTM and CDR2 ANQGSEA. CDR3 nucleotides: TGCAGCGTTGTTCCGGGTGTAGATGAGCAGTTCTTC. Translated: CSVVPGVDEQFF.

The chain links TRBV7-2 to TRBJ2-7; either TRBD1 or TRBD2 may supply D (5 bases each). Germline loops: CDR1 SGHTA, CDR2 FQGNSA. Trimming took off 5 bases at V and 7 bases at J, with 24 bases between the two ends. The CDR3 covers 16 residues. CDR3 nucleotide sequence: TGTGCCAGCAGCCTAGGCCTAACTAGGGGTACCTCTGAGCAGTACTTC. Residues: CASSLGLTRGTSEQYF. Full variable domain (missing parts from reference TRBV7-2 and TRBJ2-7): GAGVSQSPSNKVTEKGKDVELRCDPISGHTALYWYRQSLGQGLEFLIYFQGNSAPDKSGLPSDRFSAERTGGSVSTLTIQRTQQEDSAVYLCASSLGLTRGTSEQYFGPGTRLTVT.

CDR3 in DNA: TGTGCCAGCAGCTTAGTGAAGGCGGGGGGCTACACCTTC. It codes for CASSLVKAGGYTF. This chain connects TRBV11-2 to TRBJ1-2; D not resolved. V lost 1 base and J lost 8, with 11 bases in between. This CDR3 region has 13 residues. CDR1 and CDR2 from the germline V gene are SGHAT and FQNNGV.

This clone was observed a single time. V usage is TRBV28 and J usage is TRBJ1-4, with a possible D match to TRBD1 (5 bases). Germline CDR1 and CDR2: MDHEN and SYDVKM. V was trimmed by 8 bases and J by 3 bases, leaving 16 bases between them. The CDR3 covers 15 residues. In nucleotides, the CDR3 is TGTGCCAGCGTTGGGGCCGGAGGGGCTAATGAAAAACTGTTTTTT. Amino acids: CASVGAGGANEKLFF.

The rearrangement links TRBV27 to TRBJ2-5; no clear D gene. This CDR3 has 14 amino acids. The ends were cut back, 4 bases at V and 1 base at J, with 10 bases in the middle. Germline-derived CDR1 and CDR2 are MNHEY and SMNVEV (reference sequence). The CDR3 spells CASSYLGSQETQYF. CDR3 bases: TGTGCCAGCAGTTACCTAGGGTCCCAAGAGACCCAGTACTTC.

The V gene is TRBV7-2, the J gene TRBJ1-2; D ambiguous. The V end was cut by 0 bases, the J end by 0 bases, with 2 bases between. The germline gives CDR1 SGHTA, CDR2 FQGNSA. The CDR3 contains 13 residues. CDR3 region: CASSLASNYGYTF. In DNA form, the CDR3 reads TGTGCCAGCAGCTTAGCATCTAACTATGGCTACACCTTC. The variable domain in full, with the rest retrieved from reference TRBV7-2 and TRBJ1-2, is GAGVSQSPSNKVTEKGKDVELRCDPISGHTALYWYRQSLGQGLEFLIYFQGNSAPDKSGLPSDRFSAERTGGSVSTLTIQRTQQEDSAVYLCASSLASNYGYTFGSGTRLTVV.

The J gene is TRBJ1-2, the V gene TRBV18; 8 positions match TRBD1. Germline assignment: CDR1 KGHSH and CDR2 LQKENI. The CDR3 has 16 residues. V was clipped by 3 bases and J by 2 bases; unmatched bases: 8. CDR3 nucleotides: TGTGCCAGCTCACCTTCGACAGGGGCCAGGAACTATGGCTACACCTTC. The encoded protein is CASSPSTGARNYGYTF.

The J gene is TRBJ2-2, the V gene TRBV7-3; D remains unclear. V was trimmed by 1 base and J by 4 bases, leaving 10 bases between them. The CDR3 totals 15 residues. Germline CDR1 reads SGHTA; CDR2 reads FQGTGA. CDR3 sequence reads: CASSLNRGITGELFF. In DNA form, the CDR3 reads TGTGCCAGCAGCTTAAATAGAGGCATCACCGGGGAGCTGTTTTTT.

The V gene is TRBV18, the J gene TRBJ1-3; 7 bases match TRBD1. The CDR3 extends over 14 amino acids. J gave up 5 bases and V 2 bases, and 3 bases lay outside the gene matches. Looked up from germline, CDR1 is KGHSH and CDR2 is LQKENI. The CDR3 loop is CASSPSGGRNTIYF. In DNA, the CDR3 is TGTGCCAGCTCACCATCAGGGGGAAGAAACACCATATATTTT.

The rearrangement joins TRBV6-5 to TRBJ2-3; D gene uncertain. CDR1 is MNHEY, CDR2 SVGAGI, per germline. Trimming took 2 bases from V and 7 from J, leaving 13 bases between them. The CDR3 contains 14 residues. CDR3 in DNA: TGTGCCAGCAGTTACACACGCGACACCTATACGCAGTATTTT. Its translation is CASSYTRDTYTQYF.

In DNA, the CDR3 is TGTGCCAGTAACAACGGGGCAGGTATGGCCGGGGAGCTGTTTTTT. Its protein is CASNNGAGMAGELFF. The chain combines TRBV19 with TRBJ2-2, with D perhaps matching TRBD1 or TRBD2 (5 bases each). The CDR3 is 15 amino acids. V was shortened by 7 bases and J by 6 bases, with 18 bases between the two germline ends. Germline V gene sequence: CDR1 LNHDA, CDR2 SQIVND (reference sequence). Complete variable domain (other parts from reference TRBV19 and TRBJ2-2): DGGITQSPKYLFRKEGQNVTLSCEQNLNHDAMYWYRQDPGQGLRLIYYSQIVNDFQKGDIAEGYSVSREKKESFPLTVTSAQKNPTAFYLCASNNGAGMAGELFFGEGSRLTVL.

The gene calls are TRBV2 and TRBJ1-6; D unclear. The CDR3 runs to 11 residues. The ends were cut back, 6 bases at V and 13 bases at J, with 10 bases in the middle. Germline lookup yields CDR1 SNHLY and CDR2 FYNNEI. CDR3 amino acids: CASRLPTPLHF. DNA of the CDR3: TGTGCCAGCAGGCTACCTACTCCCCTCCACTTT.

The chain recombines TRBV13 with TRBJ2-1, with 7 bases fitting TRBD2. This CDR3 is built from 15 residues. Trimming cost V 4 bases and J 5 bases; bases outside gene matches: 8. Germline V gene lookup returns CDR1 PRHDT and CDR2 FYEKMQ (reference sequence). CDR3 in amino acids: CASSSGLETHNEQFF. CDR3 DNA sequence: TGTGCCAGCAGCTCCGGACTAGAAACCCACAATGAGCAGTTCTTC.

This rearrangement joins TRBV2 to TRBJ2-7, with D unclear. Germline V gene data show CDR1 as SNHLY and CDR2 as FYNNEI. CDR3 length: 15 residues. Trimming cost V 0 bases and J 0 bases, with 9 bases left between them. CDR3 loop: CASSEAQRSSYEQYF. The CDR3, as DNA: TGTGCCAGCAGTGAAGCACAGAGGAGCTCCTACGAGCAGTACTTC.

The chain combines TRBV4-2 with TRBJ2-7, with 7 bases aligning to TRBD2. The CDR3 extends over 15 amino acids. Germline assignment: CDR1 LGHNA and CDR2 YNFKEQ. V trimming: 5 bases; J trimming: 2 bases; junction bases outside the gene matches: 9. The CDR3 nucleotides are TGTGCCAGCAGCAGACAAACTAGCGTTGCCTACGAGCAGTACTTC. Amino acid sequence: CASSRQTSVAYEQYF.